These 26 T cell receptor beta chains originate from one sample sequenced in a study of blood T cell repertoires in COVID-19. TCRdb keeps only in-frame clones here, not all; method: immunoSEQ multiplex PCR. The sample records over 200,000 clones, 89% being singletons. Sequenced material: peripheral blood. The receptors stem from a man in his fifties or sixties who had recovered from COVID-19.

This clone has only one observation. The CDR3 here is CASSLVIQENEQFF. DNA for the CDR3: TGCGCCAGCAGCTTGGTGATCCAGGAAAATGAGCAGTTCTTC. J is TRBJ2-1 and V is TRBV5-1; no reliable D call. CDR1 and CDR2 (germline): SGHRS, YFSETQ. V was shortened by 0 bases and J by 7 bases, with 11 bases between the two germline ends. The length of the CDR3 is 14 residues.

The rearrangement uses TRBV10-3 and TRBJ1-6; no clear D gene. CDR3 length: 17 amino acids. V was trimmed by 0 bases and J by 5 bases, leaving 14 bases between them. Per the germline V gene, CDR1 is ENHRY and CDR2 is SYGVKD. CDR3 protein: CAISESNLGANNSPLHF. CDR3 nucleotide sequence: TGTGCCATCAGTGAGTCGAATCTGGGAGCAAATAATTCACCCCTCCACTTT.

The chain is built from TRBV27 and TRBJ2-2; the match to TRBD1 covers 7 bases. This CDR3 is 15 amino acids long. V gave up 7 bases and J gave up 3 bases; unmatched junction bases: 8. Germline assignment: CDR1 MNHEY and CDR2 SMNVEV (reference sequence). CDR3 sequence reads: CASTISGQDTGELFF. CDR3 DNA sequence: TGTGCCAGCACCATCTCAGGACAGGACACCGGGGAGCTGTTTTTT.

The J gene is TRBJ2-7, the V gene TRBV27; 7 bases align to TRBD2. The CDR3 contains 13 residues. Looked up from germline, CDR1 is MNHEY and CDR2 is SMNVEV (reference sequence). Trimming took 0 bases from V and 6 from J; bases not matched to a gene: 2. CDR3 residues: CASSLSGRGEQYF. The CDR3 DNA is TGTGCCAGCAGTTTATCTGGGAGGGGCGAGCAGTACTTC.

This clone was seen only a few times. CDR3 region: CASSQEGQGNEKLFF. The DNA for the CDR3 is TGCGCCAGCAGCCAAGAGGGGCAGGGGAACGAAAAACTGTTTTTT. The chain employs TRBV4-3 and TRBJ1-4, with TRBD1 as a possible D gene (6 bases). Germline CDR1 and CDR2: LGHNA and YSLEER. V was clipped by 0 bases and J by 8 bases, with 13 bases between them. The CDR3 extends over 15 amino acids.

The chain is built from TRBV4-3 and TRBJ2-1; TRBD2 might be the D (5 bases). V lost 1 base to trimming and J lost 6 bases, with 13 bases between them. Per germline, CDR1 LGHNA and CDR2 YSLEER. CDR3 length equals 15 residues. The chain's CDR3 is CASSQVGLAGNEQFF. As DNA, the CDR3 is TGCGCCAGCAGCCAAGTTGGGCTAGCCGGCAATGAGCAGTTCTTC.

The count of this clone is one. The chain carries TRBV5-1 and TRBJ1-1; D is uncertain. The V gene's germline CDR1 is SGHRS and CDR2 YFSETQ. The CDR3 is 12 amino acids. Trimming removed 3 bases at V and 5 bases at J, with 8 bases between. For the CDR3, the DNA is TGCGCCAGCAGCTCCCCAGGTACTGAAGCTTTCTTT. Its protein product is CASSSPGTEAFF.

This chain joins TRBV18 and TRBJ1-1; D is possibly TRBD1 (5 bases). Germline assignment: CDR1 KGHSH and CDR2 LQKENI. The CDR3 runs to 16 residues. V was shortened by 5 bases and J by 0 bases, with 16 bases between the two germline ends. The CDR3 here is CASSSDVPGMNTEAFF. In DNA form, the CDR3 reads TGTGCCAGCTCATCCGACGTCCCAGGGATGAACACTGAAGCTTTCTTT.

In its sample, this clone was seen once. The rearrangement links TRBV21-1 to TRBJ2-1; TRBD1 is the table's D call, not checked against the DNA. TRBV21-1 is described as a pseudogene. The CDR3 is made up of 17 amino acids. DNA for the CDR3: TGTGCCAGCAGCAAAAAGGGGTACGCGTCCTACTACAATGAGCAGTTCTTC. Protein sequence: CASSKKGYASYYNEQFF.

This clone is a singleton in its sample. This chain connects TRBV7-2 to TRBJ1-1, with 7 bases identical to TRBD1. CDR1 is SGHTA, CDR2 FQGNSA, per germline. V gave up 5 bases and J gave up 5 bases; unmatched junction bases: 14. The CDR3 consists of 16 residues. Here the CDR3 DNA reads TGTGCCAGCAGCCACACGAGCGTAAGGGGGCGAACTGAAGCTTTCTTT. Encoded protein: CASSHTSVRGRTEAFF.

The chain couples TRBV9 to TRBJ1-1; a possible D gene is TRBD1 (6 bases). The germline V and J ends were trimmed by 4 bases and 4 bases, with 17 bases remaining between them. The CDR3 loop spans 15 amino acids. Germline V CDR1 and CDR2: SGDLS, YYNGEE. In DNA, the CDR3 is TGTGCCAGCAGCAAGAGACAGGTCGGGATCACTGAAGCTTTCTTT. Translated: CASSKRQVGITEAFF.

The J gene is TRBJ1-5, the V gene TRBV28; TRBD1 might be the D (5 bases). V lost 8 bases and J 0 bases, leaving 11 bases between the germline ends. The germline V gene has CDR1 MDHEN and CDR2 SYDVKM. The CDR3 extends over 14 amino acids. The CDR3 DNA sequence: TGTGCCAGCGAGCCGACAGATAGCAATCAGCCCCAGCATTTT. Encoded protein: CASEPTDSNQPQHF.

The chain joins TRBV2 to TRBJ2-6; maybe TRBD1 (5 bases). This CDR3 is 16 amino acids long. Between the trimmed V and J ends, which lost 3 bases and 2 bases, there was a span of 11 bases. Germline-derived CDR1 and CDR2 are SNHLY and FYNNEI. CDR3 nucleotide sequence: TGTGCCAGCAGTGATGTTGGGGCTGCTGGGGCCAACGTCCTGACTTTC. This encodes CASSDVGAAGANVLTF.

The rearrangement joins TRBV7-2 to TRBJ1-2; 8 nucleotides line up with TRBD1. The ends lost 5 bases at V and 4 bases at J; junction bases unmatched: 9. CDR1 is SGHTA, CDR2 FQGNSA, per germline. This CDR3 is 15 amino acids long. The CDR3 bases are TGTGCCAGCAGCCTTGGGACAGGTACCTCCTATGGCTACACCTTC. Protein: CASSLGTGTSYGYTF.

This sequence joins TRBV2 and TRBJ2-3, with 11 bases fitting TRBD2. The V gene's germline CDR1 is SNHLY and CDR2 FYNNEI. After removal of 4 bases from V and 6 bases from J, the junction contained 9 bases not matched to a gene. This CDR3 region has 16 residues. The CDR3 loop is CASSARLAGSWDTQYF. CDR3 coding DNA: TGTGCCAGCAGTGCGCGACTAGCGGGGTCGTGGGATACGCAGTATTTT.

This clone was found a few times. The chain uses TRBV28 and TRBJ1-5; D unresolved. The CDR3 contains 16 residues. Germline CDR1 and CDR2: MDHEN and SYDVKM. Trimming cost V 1 base and J 1 base, with 11 bases left between them. This CDR3 is CASSLYGRGSNQPQHF. CDR3 sequence (DNA): TGTGCCAGCAGTTTATATGGGAGAGGGAGCAATCAGCCCCAGCATTTT.

This clone was observed a single time. CDR3 sequence (DNA): TGCGCCAGCAGCCTGTACACTGGAGGGAACTACACCTTC. It encodes CASSLYTGGNYTF. The rearrangement links TRBV4-1 to TRBJ1-2, with D uncertain. From germline, CDR1 is MGHRA and CDR2 YSYEKL. The V end lost 4 bases, the J end lost 10 bases, and 16 bases lay between the germline ends. The CDR3 is made up of 13 amino acids.

The chain uses TRBV7-3 and TRBJ1-3; D might be TRBD1 (6 bases). There are 18 residues in the CDR3. The V and J ends lost 2 bases and 4 bases respectively, with 21 bases between them. Germline assignment: CDR1 SGHTA and CDR2 FQGTGA. CDR3 in DNA: TGTGCCAGCAGCTTAGACCCACTACAGGGAGGGAGAGGAAACACCATATATTTT. This encodes CASSLDPLQGGRGNTIYF.

The chain employs TRBV5-1 and TRBJ1-1; D gene ambiguous. CDR3 length equals 13 residues. Germline V lookup: CDR1 SGHRS, CDR2 YFSETQ. V dropped 4 bases and J dropped 1 base, with 8 bases sitting between them. CDR3 in amino acids: CASSLDTNTEAFF. As DNA, the CDR3 is TGCGCCAGCAGCCTCGACACGAACACTGAAGCTTTCTTT.

The chain carries TRBV19 and TRBJ2-3, with TRBD1 identical over 8 bases. The V segment lost 4 bases and the J segment 1 base; nucleotides outside the gene matches: 1. The CDR3 has 14 residues. From germline, CDR1 is LNHDA and CDR2 SQIVND (reference sequence). The CDR3 nucleotides read TGTGCCAGTAGTACGACAGGGGGCACAGATACGCAGTATTTT. Translation gives CASSTTGGTDTQYF.

This sequence joins TRBV7-2 and TRBJ2-3; 7 nucleotides line up with TRBD1. The V segment lost 10 bases and the J segment 1 base; nucleotides outside the gene matches: 14. Germline V gives CDR1 SGHTA, CDR2 FQGNSA. The CDR3 loop spans 16 amino acids. The DNA of the CDR3 is TGTGCCACCCAGGACCTCTCCGGGACAGGCACAGATACGCAGTATTTT. Translation gives CATQDLSGTGTDTQYF.

The chain employs TRBV12-5 and TRBJ2-1; 7 positions agree with TRBD2. V was clipped by 0 bases and J by 3 bases; unmatched bases: 5. This CDR3 is built from 16 residues. Per germline, CDR1 LGHNT and CDR2 FRNRAP. CDR3 in DNA: TGTGCTAGTGGTTTGGTAGGATTAGCGGGCTACAATGAGCAGTTCTTC. This translates into CASGLVGLAGYNEQFF.

V usage is TRBV4-2 and J usage is TRBJ2-1; D unclear. V was shortened by 0 bases and J by 12 bases, with 6 bases between the two germline ends. Germline values: CDR1 LGHNA, CDR2 YNFKEQ. The CDR3 contains 11 residues. Written as DNA, the CDR3 is TGTGCCAGCAGCCAAGATTCGAGGCAGTTCTTC. It yields the protein CASSQDSRQFF.

The V call is TRBV28, the J call TRBJ1-2; 7 bases align to TRBD1. The CDR3 is 18 amino acids. From germline, CDR1 is MDHEN and CDR2 SYDVKM. The V and J ends lost 2 bases and 2 bases, in that order; junction bases with no gene match: 14. The CDR3 here is CASSLVGTAKGLNYGYTF. Here the CDR3 DNA reads TGTGCCAGCAGTTTAGTCGGGACAGCCAAGGGGTTAAACTATGGCTACACCTTC.

This clone was observed a single time. This sequence joins TRBV2 and TRBJ2-7; 15 nucleotides agree with TRBD2. V lost 5 bases, J lost 5 bases, and 7 bases stayed unmatched. From germline, CDR1 is SNHLY and CDR2 FYNNEI. The CDR3 has 16 amino acids. CDR3 sequence reads: CASSLGLAGGRNEQYF. The CDR3 DNA is TGTGCCAGCAGTCTCGGACTAGCGGGGGGGCGAAACGAGCAGTACTTC.

This chain joins TRBV5-1 and TRBJ2-7; 12 nucleotides line up with TRBD2. The CDR3 runs to 15 residues. The V gene end was trimmed by 4 bases and the J gene end by 4 bases; junction bases not matched to a gene: 6. CDR1 is SGHRS, CDR2 YFSETQ, per germline. The chain's CDR3 is CASSPGLAGNYEQYF. DNA of the CDR3: TGCGCCAGCAGCCCCGGACTAGCGGGGAATTACGAGCAGTACTTC.